Below, 10 T cell receptor beta chains from the same sample are listed, as sequenced in a study of T cells in Graves' hyperthyroidism and ophthalmopathy. There were TCR beta CDR3 regions amplified from RNA transcripts. The primer set for the first-round RT-PCR of the TCR CDR3 was HTBI. TCRdb fed the multiplex PCR reads into MiXCR, producing one record per CDR3 protein. The sample holds fewer than 650,000 distinct CDR3 sequences; roughly 45% are singletons and the top ten take about 45%. The sequencing input was peripheral blood or thyroid tissue (not recorded which). These receptors originate from an adult woman with Graves' disease, either hyperthyroidism or ophthalmopathy (not recorded which).

Ten or more counts support this clonotype. The gene calls are TRBV2 and TRBJ1-4; a weak D match, TRBD1 (6 bases). V shed 6 bases and J shed 9 bases, with 20 bases lying between them. CDR1 SNHLY and CDR2 FYNNEI come from the germline V gene. CDR3 length: 15 residues. The DNA for the CDR3 is TGTGCCAGCAGCCTTGAAGGGGGGGTGCAAAAAAAACTGTTTTTT. It encodes CASSLEGGVQKKLFF.

V and J are TRBV2 and TRBJ1-6; D gene uncertain. Trimming shortened V by 6 bases and J by 11 bases, and 11 bases separated the two germline ends. This CDR3 region has 12 residues. In germline, CDR1 is SNHLY, CDR2 FYNNEI. CDR3 sequence reads: CASSRLEPPLHF. CDR3 nucleotides: TGTGCCAGCAGCCGACTCGAACCACCCCTCCACTTT.

This chain links TRBV7-9 with TRBJ2-7; 8 bases line up with TRBD2. Germline V gene sequence: CDR1 SEHNR, CDR2 FQNEAQ (reference sequence). The CDR3 spans 14 residues. V lost 6 bases and J lost 2; bases outside the gene matches: 6. The chain's CDR3 is CASSGGRPTYEQYF. CDR3 nucleotides: TGTGCCAGCAGTGGCGGGAGGCCTACCTACGAGCAGTACTTC.

The rearrangement joins TRBV20-1 to TRBJ1-3; weak D call: TRBD1 (5 bases). In germline, CDR1 is DFQATT, CDR2 SNEGSKA (reference sequence). The V gene lost 0 bases and the J gene lost 0 bases, with 12 bases spanning the gap. The CDR3 is made up of 16 amino acids. The CDR3 region is CSARDRGTYSGNTIYF. CDR3 DNA sequence: TGCAGTGCTAGAGATCGGGGCACTTACTCTGGAAACACCATATATTTT.

Many counts were recorded for this clonotype. The chain carries TRBV6-1 and TRBJ1-5; D gene uncertain. V lost 6 bases and J lost 5, with 11 bases in between. This CDR3 spans 13 amino acids. Per the germline V gene, CDR1 is MNHNS and CDR2 is SASEGT. The CDR3 reads CASSPLLDQPQHF. For the CDR3, the DNA is TGTGCCAGCAGCCCACTTTTGGATCAGCCCCAGCATTTT.

This clonotype was seen a single time. The chain has TRBV9 and TRBJ1-1, with no clear D. CDR3 size: 15 residues. Germline CDR1 SGDLS, CDR2 YYNGEE. V was pared by 0 bases and J by 2 bases, with 11 bases between. The chain's CDR3 is CASSVDFSGNTEAFF. CDR3 nucleotides: TGTGCCAGCAGCGTAGATTTTTCTGGAAACACTGAAGCTTTCTTT. The variable domain in full, completed from reference TRBV9 and TRBJ1-1, reads DSGVTQTPKHLITATGQRVTLRCSPRSGDLSVYWYQQSLDQGLQFLIQYYNGEERAKGNILERFSAQQFPDLHSELNLSSLELGDSALYFCASSVDFSGNTEAFFGQGTRLTVV.

In this sample, this clonotype turned up a few times. The V call is TRBV10-2, the J call TRBJ2-7; TRBD2 matches 8 bases. The CDR3 is 14 residues long. V was clipped by 6 bases and J by 0 bases; unmatched bases: 4. Looked up from germline, CDR1 is WSHSY and CDR2 is SAAADI. The CDR3: CASRMTSVSYEQYF. In DNA, the CDR3 is TGCGCCAGCAGGATGACTAGCGTCTCCTACGAGCAGTACTTC.

This chain connects TRBV15 to TRBJ1-1; maybe TRBD1 (5 bases). The CDR3 is made up of 15 amino acids. From germline, CDR1 is LNHNV and CDR2 YYDKDF (reference sequence). The V end was cut by 1 base, the J end by 3 bases, with 12 bases between. CDR3 sequence: CATSRGGLADTEAFF. The CDR3 DNA reads as TGTGCCACCAGCAGAGGGGGACTAGCAGACACTGAAGCTTTCTTT.

This clonotype was seen ten or more times. The chain combines TRBV20-1 with TRBJ1-2; unclear D gene. This CDR3 has 15 amino acids. V was clipped by 5 bases and J by 0 bases, with 16 bases between them. Germline CDR1 DFQATT, CDR2 SNEGSKA (reference sequence). The CDR3 DNA sequence: TGCAGTGCTCCCCGGGGAGACTCGGCTAACTATGGCTACACCTTC. Translation: CSAPRGDSANYGYTF.

This rearrangement joins TRBV10-3 to TRBJ2-6; no reliable D call. The CDR3 is 12 amino acids. Trimming removed 4 bases at V and 18 bases at J, with 16 bases between. Germline CDR1 reads ENHRY; CDR2 reads SYGVKD. The CDR3 reads CAISGHKNDGTF. CDR3 nucleotides: TGTGCCATCAGTGGACACAAGAACGACGGGACTTTC.